Presented here are 7 T cell receptor beta chains from one specimen sequenced in a study of T cells in Graves' hyperthyroidism and ophthalmopathy. The TCR beta CDR3 regions underwent amplification using RNA transcripts as the source. Using the HTBI primer set, a first-round RT-PCR was run on the TCR CDR3. TCRdb analysed the multiplex PCR reads with MiXCR anew, one entry per CDR3 protein. Among nearly 750,000 distinct CDR3 sequences listed, 30% to 40% were seen once. The specimen sequenced was blood. These receptors all stem from a woman aged 40 to 55 with Graves' hyperthyroidism.

This clonotype was recorded a few times. The V call is TRBV6-5, the J call TRBJ2-2; D unresolved. The CDR3 runs 15 residues. In germline, CDR1 is MNHEY, CDR2 SVGAGI. Trimming removed 0 bases from V and 2 bases from J, with 7 bases in between. DNA of the CDR3: TGTGCCAGCAGTTACTCGCCACTTAACACCGGGGAGCTGTTTTTT. Its protein is CASSYSPLNTGELFF.

This clonotype has a handful of counts. The CDR3 region has the DNA TGCGCCAGCAGCCGGGGAGACAGGGCTGGCTACACCTTC. This codes for CASSRGDRAGYTF. The chain employs TRBV4-3 and TRBJ1-2; 7 bases fit TRBD1. V was pared by 4 bases and J by 7 bases, with 6 bases of the junction left unmatched. Germline V gene lookup returns CDR1 LGHNA and CDR2 YSLEER. CDR3 size: 13 residues.

The chain has TRBV12-3 or TRBV12-4 and TRBJ2-7, with TRBD1 matching over 9 bases. The V and J ends lost 7 bases and 4 bases, in that order; junction bases with no gene match: 8. The CDR3 runs 14 residues. CDR3 nucleotide sequence: TGTGCCAGCATCCCGACAGGGGGTTCTTACGAGCAGTACTTC. Its protein product is CASIPTGGSYEQYF.

The chain joins TRBV7-8 to TRBJ2-7; 9 bases match TRBD2. The DNA matches TRBJ2-1 better at its end, which makes the J call doubtful. Germline assignment: CDR1 SGHVS and CDR2 FQNEAQ. The CDR3 covers 14 residues. This chain's CDR3 is CASSMGLARNEQFF. The CDR3 DNA reads as TGTGCCAGCAGCATGGGACTAGCCCGCAATGAGCAGTTCTTC.

Ten or more counts support this clonotype. The chain joins TRBV25-1 to TRBJ1-2; TRBD1 might be the D (5 bases). Between the trimmed V and J ends, which lost 5 bases and 8 bases, there was a span of 9 bases. Germline assignment: CDR1 MGHDK and CDR2 SYGVNS. This CDR3 has 11 amino acids. Written as DNA, the CDR3 is TGTGCCAGCAGTTCTCCAGGGGGCTACACCTTC. Translating gives CASSSPGGYTF.

This clonotype was found many times. The rearrangement uses TRBV10-3 and TRBJ1-3, with D unresolved. Germline CDR1 ENHRY, CDR2 SYGVKD. V lost 2 bases and J 0 bases, leaving 11 bases between the germline ends. There are 16 residues in the CDR3. In DNA form, the CDR3 reads TGTGCCATCAGTGAGCCTGCCACGAGCTCTGGAAACACCATATATTTT. Amino acid sequence: CAISEPATSSGNTIYF.

The rearrangement uses TRBV4-1 and TRBJ2-6; D assignment may be TRBD1 or TRBD2 (5 bases each). CDR1 and CDR2 from the germline V gene are MGHRA and YSYEKL. The CDR3 is made up of 16 amino acids. With 0 bases removed from V and 4 bases from J, the gap between germline ends came to 10 bases. CDR3 loop: CASSQERGVGANVLTF. The CDR3 DNA follows: TGCGCCAGCAGCCAAGAGAGAGGGGTAGGGGCCAACGTCCTGACTTTC.